This TCR beta chain was obtained from a study of glioma-infiltrating T cells. Study conclusions and caveats: Tissue and blood shared very few CDR3 sequences. Above-expected tissue-blood divergence occurred in all gliomas, most in low-grade ones.

Amplification of TCR alpha and beta CDR3 regions from RNA used iRepertoire nested multiplex PCR. TCRdb called the multiplex PCR reads again in MiXCR, with one record for every CDR3 protein. Among fewer than 200,000 distinct CDR3 sequences listed, roughly two fifths were seen once. A remark on this clonotype: What it binds is not known.

The TCR sequence derives from a human donor with low-grade glioma or glioblastoma, undergoing nonglioma brain surgery, or in good health (not recorded which). Sequenced input: glioma tissue, nonneoplastic brain tissue, or PBMCs (not recorded which).

The CDR3, as DNA: TGTGCCACCTCGAAAAGCGTAGCGGGAGTCCACGAGCAGTACTTC. Translating it yields CATSKSVAGVHEQYF. J is TRBJ2-7 and V is TRBV12-3 or TRBV12-4; 9 bases fit TRBD2. The CDR3 sequence is 15 residues long. Trimming cost V 10 bases and J 5 bases; bases outside gene matches: 15.